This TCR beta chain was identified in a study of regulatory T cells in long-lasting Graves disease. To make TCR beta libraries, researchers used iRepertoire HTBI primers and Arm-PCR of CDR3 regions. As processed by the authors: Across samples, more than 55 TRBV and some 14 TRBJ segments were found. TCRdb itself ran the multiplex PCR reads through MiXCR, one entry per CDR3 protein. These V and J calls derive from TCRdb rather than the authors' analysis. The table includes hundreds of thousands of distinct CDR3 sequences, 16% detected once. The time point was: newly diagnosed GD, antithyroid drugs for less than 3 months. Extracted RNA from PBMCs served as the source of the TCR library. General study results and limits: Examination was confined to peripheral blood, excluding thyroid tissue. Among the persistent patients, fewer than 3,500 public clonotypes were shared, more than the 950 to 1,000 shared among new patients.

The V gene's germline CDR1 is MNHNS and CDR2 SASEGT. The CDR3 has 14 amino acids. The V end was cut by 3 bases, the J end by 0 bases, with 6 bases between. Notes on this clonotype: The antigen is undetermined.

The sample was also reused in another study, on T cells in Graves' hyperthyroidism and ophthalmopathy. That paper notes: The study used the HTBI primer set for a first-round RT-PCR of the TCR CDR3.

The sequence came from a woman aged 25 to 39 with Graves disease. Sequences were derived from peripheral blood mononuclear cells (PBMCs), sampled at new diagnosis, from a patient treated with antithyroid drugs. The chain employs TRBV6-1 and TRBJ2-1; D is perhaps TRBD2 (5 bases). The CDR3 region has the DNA TGTGCCAGCAGTGAGAGCGGCTCCTACAATGAGCAGTTCTTC. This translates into CASSESGSYNEQFF.